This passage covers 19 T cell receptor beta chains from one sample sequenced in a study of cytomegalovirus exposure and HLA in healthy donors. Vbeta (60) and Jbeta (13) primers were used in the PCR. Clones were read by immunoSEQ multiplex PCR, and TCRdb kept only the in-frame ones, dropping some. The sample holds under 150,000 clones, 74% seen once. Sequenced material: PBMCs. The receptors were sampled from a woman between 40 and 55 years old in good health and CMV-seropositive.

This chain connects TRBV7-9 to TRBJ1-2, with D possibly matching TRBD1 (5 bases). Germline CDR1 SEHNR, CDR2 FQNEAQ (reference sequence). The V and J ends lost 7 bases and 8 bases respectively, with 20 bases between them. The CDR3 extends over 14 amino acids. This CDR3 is CASNPGHPLGGYTF. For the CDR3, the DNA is TGTGCCAGCAACCCTGGACACCCCCTTGGAGGCTACACCTTC.

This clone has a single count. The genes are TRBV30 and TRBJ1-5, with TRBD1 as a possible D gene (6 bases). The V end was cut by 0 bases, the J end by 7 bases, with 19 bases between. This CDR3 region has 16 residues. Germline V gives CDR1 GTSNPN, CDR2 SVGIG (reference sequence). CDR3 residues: CAWSVGAGGWGQPQHF. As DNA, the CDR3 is TGTGCCTGGAGTGTAGGGGCGGGGGGCTGGGGACAGCCCCAGCATTTT.

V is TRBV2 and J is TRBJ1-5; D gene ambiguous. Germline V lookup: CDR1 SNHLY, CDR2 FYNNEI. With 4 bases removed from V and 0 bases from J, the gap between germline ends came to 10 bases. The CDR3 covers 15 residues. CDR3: CASSGARNSNQPQHF. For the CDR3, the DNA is TGTGCCAGCAGTGGGGCCAGAAATAGCAATCAGCCCCAGCATTTT.

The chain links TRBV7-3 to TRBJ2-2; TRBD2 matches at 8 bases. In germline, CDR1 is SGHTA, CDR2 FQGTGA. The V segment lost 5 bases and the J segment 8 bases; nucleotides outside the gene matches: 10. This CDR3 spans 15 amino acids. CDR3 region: CASSPGSGSTGELFF. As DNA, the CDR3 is TGTGCCAGCAGCCCGGGGAGCGGGAGTACAGGGGAGCTGTTTTTT.

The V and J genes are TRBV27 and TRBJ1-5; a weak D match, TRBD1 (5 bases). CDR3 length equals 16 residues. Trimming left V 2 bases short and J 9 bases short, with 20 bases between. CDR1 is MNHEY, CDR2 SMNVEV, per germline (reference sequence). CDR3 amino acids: CASSLVYGEGRWPQHF. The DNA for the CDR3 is TGTGCCAGCAGTTTAGTGTACGGGGAGGGGCGATGGCCCCAGCATTTT.

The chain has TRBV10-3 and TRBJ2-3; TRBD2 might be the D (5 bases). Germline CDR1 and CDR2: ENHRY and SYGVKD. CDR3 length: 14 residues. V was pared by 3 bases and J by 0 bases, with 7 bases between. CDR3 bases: TGTGCCATCAGTGACGGGGAGAGCACAGATACGCAGTATTTT. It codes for CAISDGESTDTQYF.

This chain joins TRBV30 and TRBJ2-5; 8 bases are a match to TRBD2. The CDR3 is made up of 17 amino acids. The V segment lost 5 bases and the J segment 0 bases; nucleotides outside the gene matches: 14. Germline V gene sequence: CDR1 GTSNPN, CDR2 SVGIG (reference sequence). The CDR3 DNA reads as TGTGCCTGGTCACTAGCGGCGAAATGGCCTTACCAAGAGACCCAGTACTTC. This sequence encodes CAWSLAAKWPYQETQYF.

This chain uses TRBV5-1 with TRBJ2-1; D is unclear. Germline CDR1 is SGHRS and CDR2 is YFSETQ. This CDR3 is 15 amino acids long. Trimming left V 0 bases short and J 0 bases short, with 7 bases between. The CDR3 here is CASSLGLSSYNEQFF. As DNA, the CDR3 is TGCGCCAGCAGCTTGGGACTGAGCTCCTACAATGAGCAGTTCTTC.

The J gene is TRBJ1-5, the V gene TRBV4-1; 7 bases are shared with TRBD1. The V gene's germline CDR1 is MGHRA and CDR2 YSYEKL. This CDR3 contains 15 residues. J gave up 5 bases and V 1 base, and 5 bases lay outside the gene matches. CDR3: CASSQVQGPDQPQHF. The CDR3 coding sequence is TGCGCCAGCAGCCAAGTACAGGGGCCGGATCAGCCCCAGCATTTT.

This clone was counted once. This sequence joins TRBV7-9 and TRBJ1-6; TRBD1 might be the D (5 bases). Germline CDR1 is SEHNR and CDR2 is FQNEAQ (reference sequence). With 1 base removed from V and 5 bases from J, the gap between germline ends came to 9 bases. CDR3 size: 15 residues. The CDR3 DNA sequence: TGTGCCAGCAGCTTAGTTGGGGGGGATAATTCACCCCTCCACTTT. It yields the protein CASSLVGGDNSPLHF.

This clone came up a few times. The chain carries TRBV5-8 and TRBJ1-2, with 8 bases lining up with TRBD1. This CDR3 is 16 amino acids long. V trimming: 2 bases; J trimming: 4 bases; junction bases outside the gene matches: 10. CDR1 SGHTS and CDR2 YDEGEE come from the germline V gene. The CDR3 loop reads CASSFTAGQASYGYTF. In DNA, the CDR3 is TGTGCCAGCAGCTTTACGGCGGGACAGGCCAGCTATGGCTACACCTTC.

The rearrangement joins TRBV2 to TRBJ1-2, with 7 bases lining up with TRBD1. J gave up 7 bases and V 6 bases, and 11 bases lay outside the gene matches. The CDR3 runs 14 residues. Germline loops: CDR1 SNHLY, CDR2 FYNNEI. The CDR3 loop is CASRDRVHVGGYTF. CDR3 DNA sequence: TGTGCCAGCAGAGACAGGGTTCATGTAGGTGGCTACACCTTC.

In nucleotides, the CDR3 is TGTGCCAGCAGTGTGGGACAGGTTCGCACAGATACGCAGTATTTT. This codes for CASSVGQVRTDTQYF. The V gene is TRBV6-1, the J gene TRBJ2-3; TRBD1 matches at 8 bases. CDR1 and CDR2 from the germline V gene are MNHNS and SASEGT. The ends lost 4 bases at V and 1 base at J; junction bases unmatched: 4. CDR3 length equals 15 residues.

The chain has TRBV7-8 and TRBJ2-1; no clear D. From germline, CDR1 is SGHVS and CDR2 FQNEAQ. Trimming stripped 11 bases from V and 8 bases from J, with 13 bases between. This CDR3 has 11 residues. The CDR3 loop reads CASALHDEQFF. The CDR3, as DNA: TGTGCCTCCGCCTTACACGATGAGCAGTTCTTC.

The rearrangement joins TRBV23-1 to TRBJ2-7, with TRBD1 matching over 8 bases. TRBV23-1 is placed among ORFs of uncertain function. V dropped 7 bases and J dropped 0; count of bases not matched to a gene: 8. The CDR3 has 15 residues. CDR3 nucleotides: TGCGCCAGCATTCCAGGGGGCTCGAGCTCCTACGAGCAGTACTTC. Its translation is CASIPGGSSSYEQYF.

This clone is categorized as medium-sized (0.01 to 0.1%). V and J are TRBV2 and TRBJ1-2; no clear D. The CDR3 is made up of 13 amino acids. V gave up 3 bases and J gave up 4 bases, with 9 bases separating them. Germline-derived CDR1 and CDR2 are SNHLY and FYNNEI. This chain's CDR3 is CASSDVSGYGYTF. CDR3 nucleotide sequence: TGTGCCAGCAGTGATGTGTCCGGCTATGGCTACACCTTC. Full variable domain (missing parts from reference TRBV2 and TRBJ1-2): EPEVTQTPSHQVTQMGQEVILRCVPISNHLYFYWYRQILGQKVEFLVSFYNNEISEKSEIFDDQFSVERPDGSNFTLKIRSTKLEDSAMYFCASSDVSGYGYTFGSGTRLTVV.

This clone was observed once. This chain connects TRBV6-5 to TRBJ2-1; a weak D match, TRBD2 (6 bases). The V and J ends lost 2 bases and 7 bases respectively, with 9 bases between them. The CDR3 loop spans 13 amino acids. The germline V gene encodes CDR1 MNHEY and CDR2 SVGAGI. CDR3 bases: TGTGCCAGCAGTTACCCGGGACTTAATGAGCAGTTCTTC. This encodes CASSYPGLNEQFF.

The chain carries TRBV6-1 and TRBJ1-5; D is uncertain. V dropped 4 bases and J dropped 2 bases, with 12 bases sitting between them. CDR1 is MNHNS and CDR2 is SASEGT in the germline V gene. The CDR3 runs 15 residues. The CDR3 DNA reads TGTGCCAGCAGTGCGTCCGGAGATGGCAATCAGCCCCAGCATTTT. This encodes CASSASGDGNQPQHF.

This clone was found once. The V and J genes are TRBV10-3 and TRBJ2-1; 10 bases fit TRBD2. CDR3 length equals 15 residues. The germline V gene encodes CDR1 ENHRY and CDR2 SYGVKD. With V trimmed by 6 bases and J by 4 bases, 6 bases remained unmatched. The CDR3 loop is CAIRGASGGYNEQFF. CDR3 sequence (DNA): TGTGCCATCAGGGGGGCTAGCGGGGGTTACAATGAGCAGTTCTTC.